These 31 T cell receptor beta chains share one sample of origin, sequenced in a study of OX40 agonist ivuxolimab in advanced cancers. Sequenced by immunoSEQ multiplex PCR; TCRdb stores in-frame clones only, minus some. The table shows 7,500 to 10,000 clones, with roughly 71% occurring only once. The sample here was CD4+ or CD8+ T cells sorted from blood, taken in a trial of the OX40 agonist ivuxolimab. These receptors all come from an adult with an advanced solid tumor such as melanoma, head and neck, liver or kidney cancer.

The chain links TRBV19 to TRBJ2-2; D not resolved. Germline V gives CDR1 LNHDA, CDR2 SQIVND (reference sequence). V lost 7 bases and J lost 5, with 11 bases in between. There are 13 residues in the CDR3. DNA of the CDR3: TGTGCCAGTAACTACCTATCTACCGGGGAGCTGTTTTTT. Its translation is CASNYLSTGELFF.

The gene calls are TRBV4-1 and TRBJ2-3; 9 positions agree with TRBD2. Losses at the gene ends were 1 base for V and 7 bases for J; bases not matched to a gene: 3. Germline V gene lookup returns CDR1 MGHRA and CDR2 YSYEKL. The CDR3 has 14 amino acids. CDR3 coding DNA: TGCGCCAGCAGCCAAGGGACTAGCGCCTATACGCAGTATTTT. Residues: CASSQGTSAYTQYF.

The V call is TRBV7-9, the J call TRBJ1-1; D is unresolved. CDR1 and CDR2 from the germline V gene are SEHNR and FQNEAQ (reference sequence). This CDR3 has 17 amino acids. The V and J ends lost 0 bases and 2 bases respectively, with 16 bases between them. The CDR3 region is CASSLAPATGLNTEAFF. CDR3 coding DNA: TGTGCCAGCAGCTTAGCGCCGGCTACCGGCCTCAACACTGAAGCTTTCTTT.

The CDR3 protein is CASEGDKAEAFF. The CDR3 DNA sequence: TGTGCCAGCGAGGGGGATAAGGCTGAAGCTTTCTTT. V usage is TRBV6-6 and J usage is TRBJ1-1; possible D gene TRBD1, 6 bases. CDR1 is MNHNY, CDR2 SVGAGI, per germline (reference sequence). V was pared by 8 bases and J by 6 bases, with 13 bases between. CDR3 size: 12 residues.

CDR3 nucleotide sequence: TGTGCCAGCAGCTTAGGCCCGATCGGTGAGCAGTTCTTC. This encodes CASSLGPIGEQFF. V is TRBV6-5 and J is TRBJ2-1; D not certain. In germline, CDR1 is MNHEY, CDR2 SVGAGI. CDR3 length equals 13 residues. The V gene lost 6 bases and the J gene lost 9 bases, with 15 bases spanning the gap.

This sequence joins TRBV29-1 and TRBJ1-1; D remains unclear. Germline CDR1 is SQVTM and CDR2 is ANQGSEA. V lost 1 base and J lost 1, with 10 bases in between. The CDR3 extends over 14 amino acids. The DNA for the CDR3 is TGCAGCGTTGAAGGGTCGCGAACGAACACTGAAGCTTTCTTT. Translated, it gives CSVEGSRTNTEAFF. Filled out from reference TRBV29-1 and TRBJ1-1, the complete variable domain reads SAVISQKPSRDICQRGTSLTIQCQVDSQVTMMFWYRQQPGQSLTLIATANQGSEATYESGFVIDKFPISRPNLTFSTLTVSNMSPEDSSIYLCSVEGSRTNTEAFFGQGTRLTVV.

The chain combines TRBV11-1 with TRBJ2-7, with TRBD1 identical over 9 bases. Germline V gene data show CDR1 as SGHAT and CDR2 as FQDESV (reference sequence). The CDR3 totals 15 residues. After removal of 1 base from V and 2 bases from J, the junction contained 3 bases not matched to a gene. The CDR3 protein is CASSLVGTGTYEQYF. CDR3 DNA sequence: TGTGCCAGCAGCTTAGTAGGGACAGGGACCTACGAGCAGTACTTC.

This chain connects TRBV6-1 to TRBJ1-5; TRBD1 might be the D (5 bases). The germline gives CDR1 MNHNS, CDR2 SASEGT. This CDR3 region has 13 residues. V dropped 7 bases and J dropped 4 bases, with 11 bases sitting between them. The CDR3 protein is CASTHWGNQPQHF. The CDR3 region has the DNA TGTGCCAGCACCCATTGGGGGAATCAGCCCCAGCATTTT.

The V gene is TRBV21-1, the J gene TRBJ1-1; the table's D call of TRBD1 was not tested on the DNA. TRBV21-1 is given as a pseudogene. The CDR3 spans 13 residues. CDR3 region: CASSKNRNTEAFF. The CDR3 DNA reads as TGTGCCAGCAGCAAAAACAGGAACACTGAAGCTTTCTTT.

The V and J genes are TRBV5-3 and TRBJ2-1; D remains unclear. TRBV5-3 belongs to the ORF category, with a function that is uncertain. The CDR3 extends over 12 amino acids. V was clipped by 5 bases and J by 8 bases, with 11 bases between them. CDR3 bases: TGTGCCAGAAGGATGGGTGGAGATGAGCAGTTCTTC. It translates to CARRMGGDEQFF.

The V gene is TRBV28, the J gene TRBJ1-1; D gene unclear. Between the trimmed V and J ends, which lost 5 bases and 4 bases, there was a span of 17 bases. Germline values: CDR1 MDHEN, CDR2 SYDVKM. This CDR3 has 15 residues. The CDR3 spells CASSLHEGGITEAFF. In DNA, the CDR3 is TGTGCCAGCAGTCTCCATGAGGGAGGAATCACTGAAGCTTTCTTT. Combining the CDR3 with reference TRBV28 and TRBJ1-1 gives the whole variable domain DVKVTQSSRYLVKRTGEKVFLECVQDMDHENMFWYRQDPGLGLRLIYFSYDVKMKEKGDIPEGYSVSREKKERFSLILESASTNQTSMYLCASSLHEGGITEAFFGQGTRLTVV.

The rearrangement uses TRBV6-6 and TRBJ2-1; 10 positions match TRBD2. Trimming cost V 10 bases and J 4 bases; bases outside gene matches: 7. The CDR3 contains 14 residues. Germline lookup yields CDR1 MNHNY and CDR2 SVGAGI (reference sequence). The CDR3 coding sequence is TGTGCCACCGTGCAGGGACTAGCGTACAATGAGCAGTTCTTC. Translated: CATVQGLAYNEQFF.

In its sample, this clone was seen a few times. The rearrangement uses TRBV6-8 and TRBJ2-1; 8 nucleotides agree with TRBD1. V was clipped by 2 bases and J by 8 bases; unmatched bases: 5. The CDR3 runs to 14 residues. CDR1 MNHGY and CDR2 SAAAGT come from the germline V gene. Written as DNA, the CDR3 is TGTGCCAGCAGTTACAGACAGGGGCAGGATGAGCAGTTCTTC. It encodes CASSYRQGQDEQFF.

The V call is TRBV28, the J call TRBJ1-2, with 8 positions matching TRBD1. The CDR3 consists of 18 residues. Germline loops: CDR1 MDHEN, CDR2 SYDVKM. V was pared by 5 bases and J by 0 bases, with 14 bases of the junction left unmatched. The CDR3 region is CASSPPGGVSKTNYGYTF. The CDR3 coding sequence is TGTGCCAGCAGTCCTCCAGGGGGCGTGAGTAAAACTAACTATGGCTACACCTTC.

The J gene is TRBJ2-7, the V gene TRBV15, with 7 bases matching TRBD2. Germline V lookup: CDR1 LNHNV, CDR2 YYDKDF (reference sequence). This CDR3 contains 16 residues. J was trimmed by 2 bases and V by 4 bases; bases with no gene match: 11. The CDR3 protein is CATSNGGRQGTYEQYF. CDR3 bases: TGTGCCACCAGCAACGGGGGGAGGCAGGGAACCTACGAGCAGTACTTC.

The sample holds a few counts of this clone. This sequence joins TRBV28 and TRBJ2-1, with a weak D call TRBD2 (6 bases). V was shortened by 5 bases and J by 0 bases, with 14 bases between the two germline ends. This CDR3 spans 16 amino acids. Germline values: CDR1 MDHEN, CDR2 SYDVKM. CDR3 residues: CASSPLTGLSYNEQFF. The CDR3 DNA sequence: TGTGCCAGCAGTCCTCTTACGGGACTCTCCTACAATGAGCAGTTCTTC.

This clone was detected a few times. The rearrangement uses TRBV27 and TRBJ1-2; TRBD1 matches 12 bases. Looked up from germline, CDR1 is MNHEY and CDR2 is SMNVEV (reference sequence). There are 15 residues in the CDR3. The V segment lost 0 bases and the J segment 6 bases; nucleotides outside the gene matches: 2. The CDR3 DNA reads as TGTGCCAGCAGTTTATCCGGGACAGGGGGCAATGGCTACACCTTC. This encodes CASSLSGTGGNGYTF.

The chain is built from TRBV10-2 and TRBJ2-1, with 13 bases fitting TRBD2. The CDR3 is 14 residues long. V lost 8 bases and J lost 10; bases outside the gene matches: 8. Germline V gives CDR1 WSHSY, CDR2 SAAADI. In DNA, the CDR3 is TGCGCCAGCCGCTCCGGGACTAGCGGGGCCGAGCAGTTCTTC. Translated: CASRSGTSGAEQFF.

The chain uses TRBV9 and TRBJ1-1; no clear D. The CDR3 has 14 residues. V shed 0 bases and J shed 1 base, with 7 bases lying between them. CDR1 and CDR2 from the germline V gene are SGDLS and YYNGEE. This CDR3 reads CASSVGFGNTEAFF. CDR3 in DNA: TGTGCCAGCAGCGTAGGTTTCGGGAACACTGAAGCTTTCTTT.

The chain recombines TRBV6-5 with TRBJ1-2; 8 bases agree with TRBD1. This CDR3 is built from 14 residues. Germline loops: CDR1 MNHEY, CDR2 SVGAGI. After removal of 6 bases from V and 6 bases from J, the junction contained 9 bases not matched to a gene. The CDR3 is CASSKQGGGDGYTF. The DNA of the CDR3 is TGTGCCAGCAGCAAACAGGGGGGTGGGGATGGCTACACCTTC.

CDR3 in amino acids: CASSLYPGQGTDTQYF. As DNA, the CDR3 is TGTGCCAGCAGCCTCTACCCGGGACAGGGAACAGATACGCAGTATTTT. This rearrangement joins TRBV7-8 to TRBJ2-3, with 9 bases aligning to TRBD1. The CDR3 contains 16 residues. The germline V gene has CDR1 SGHVS and CDR2 FQNEAQ. The ends lost 5 bases at V and 3 bases at J; junction bases unmatched: 9.

This clone appeared a single time. The chain combines TRBV29-1 with TRBJ2-7; D not resolved. This CDR3 has 15 residues. Germline loops: CDR1 SQVTM, CDR2 ANQGSEA. V gave up 6 bases and J gave up 4 bases, with 22 bases separating them. CDR3 in amino acids: CSVILPLRPIYEQYF. For the CDR3, the DNA is TGCAGCGTAATACTACCCCTCAGGCCTATTTACGAGCAGTACTTC.

The chain links TRBV19 to TRBJ1-5; 7 nucleotides line up with TRBD1. The V gene end was trimmed by 0 bases and the J gene end by 6 bases; junction bases not matched to a gene: 5. Germline assignment: CDR1 LNHDA and CDR2 SQIVND (reference sequence). The CDR3 totals 15 residues. This CDR3 reads CASSIDDRELQPQHF. In nucleotides, the CDR3 is TGTGCCAGTAGTATAGATGACAGGGAACTTCAGCCCCAGCATTTT.

This clone appeared once. This chain links TRBV10-2 with TRBJ2-2; 9 bases are a match to TRBD2. The CDR3 loop spans 15 amino acids. Germline V gives CDR1 WSHSY, CDR2 SAAADI. Trimming took 9 bases from V and 1 from J; bases not matched to a gene: 6. The CDR3 protein is CASNTAGGNTGELFF. The CDR3 DNA is TGCGCCAGTAATACAGCGGGAGGGAACACCGGGGAGCTGTTTTTT.

This clone has only a few counts. The rearrangement uses TRBV13 and TRBJ1-5; no firm D call. Trimming pared 5 bases from V and 5 bases from J, leaving 13 bases between. The CDR3 runs 14 residues. The germline V gene has CDR1 PRHDT and CDR2 FYEKMQ (reference sequence). The CDR3 coding sequence is TGTGCCAGCAGCGCCGGACGGTGGGATCAGCCCCAGCATTTT. Amino acids: CASSAGRWDQPQHF.

By sample share, this clone is medium-sized. Distinct nucleotide sequences in the sample also encode this CDR3. The V gene is TRBV4-3, the J gene TRBJ1-1, with a weak D call TRBD1 (6 bases). Trimming shortened V by 1 base and J by 2 bases, and 8 bases separated the two germline ends. The CDR3 sequence is 14 residues long. Germline V gene sequence: CDR1 LGHNA, CDR2 YSLEER. The CDR3 reads CASSQAGENTEAFF. DNA for the CDR3: TGCGCCAGCAGCCAAGCAGGGGAAAACACTGAAGCTTTCTTT.

CDR3 protein: CASSDPQKSNTEAFF. The DNA of the CDR3 is TGTGCCAGCAGTGACCCACAGAAATCGAACACTGAAGCTTTCTTT. The rearrangement links TRBV2 to TRBJ1-1; D is undetermined. Germline CDR1 is SNHLY and CDR2 is FYNNEI. V was cut by 3 bases and J by 1 base, with 12 bases left in between. CDR3 length: 15 amino acids.

This chain connects TRBV7-9 to TRBJ1-4, with D possibly matching TRBD1 (5 bases). The CDR3 has 14 residues. Germline CDR1 SEHNR, CDR2 FQNEAQ (reference sequence). Between the trimmed V and J ends, which lost 5 bases and 8 bases, there was a span of 15 bases. In DNA form, the CDR3 reads TGTGCCAGCAGCCCACGGGGGGGAGGAGAAAAACTGTTTTTT. Amino acid sequence: CASSPRGGGEKLFF.

The V gene is TRBV25-1, the J gene TRBJ1-1; D unresolved. The CDR3 spans 15 residues. The V gene lost 2 bases and the J gene lost 1 base, with 11 bases spanning the gap. Per the germline V gene, CDR1 is MGHDK and CDR2 is SYGVNS. The CDR3 DNA follows: TGTGCCAGCAGTGAAATTGGGTCAGCGAACACTGAAGCTTTCTTT. This gives the protein CASSEIGSANTEAFF.

This clone has only a few counts. The J gene is TRBJ1-2, the V gene TRBV19; D uncertain. CDR3 length: 15 residues. V shed 3 bases and J shed 2 bases, with 13 bases lying between them. Germline V gene lookup returns CDR1 LNHDA and CDR2 SQIVND (reference sequence). CDR3 DNA sequence: TGTGCCAGTAGTATTCACACGGCCAGCAACTATGGCTACACCTTC. It yields the protein CASSIHTASNYGYTF.

The V gene is TRBV4-1, the J gene TRBJ2-7; 9 positions agree with TRBD1. Trimming cost V 5 bases and J 2 bases; bases outside gene matches: 7. Germline V CDR1 and CDR2: MGHRA, YSYEKL. This CDR3 has 15 residues. CDR3 protein: CASSTRQGGPYEQYF. As DNA, the CDR3 is TGCGCCAGCAGCACCCGACAGGGGGGCCCCTACGAGCAGTACTTC.